This T cell receptor beta chain came from a study of T cells in Graves' hyperthyroidism and ophthalmopathy. In its sample, this clonotype was seen many times. Researchers took RNA transcripts and amplified the TCR beta CDR3 regions from them. When the TCR CDR3 underwent first-round RT-PCR, the HTBI primer set was used. TCRdb reanalysed the multiplex PCR reads using MiXCR and keeps one entry per CDR3 protein. The table lists 350,000 or so distinct CDR3 sequences, about a sixth of them singletons, with approximately 33% in the top ten. The J segment lost 6 bases and the V segment lost 4 bases, leaving 10 bases of the junction unmatched. Per the germline V gene, CDR1 is DFQATT and CDR2 is SNEGSKA (reference sequence). This CDR3 comprises 15 residues.

The sequenced sample was blood. This sequence originates from a woman in her thirties with Graves' hyperthyroidism that later progressed to Graves' ophthalmopathy. The genes are TRBV20-1 and TRBJ2-7; TRBD2 matches 12 bases. The CDR3 DNA reads as TGCAGTGCTACGCTTCTAGCGGGAGGGCCCGTCGAGCAGTACTTC. Amino acids: CSATLLAGGPVEQYF.